This is a list of T cell receptor beta chains from one sample in a study of blood T cell repertoires in COVID-19. The repertoire was sequenced with immunoSEQ multiplex PCR; TCRdb's copy has only in-frame clones and lacks some. The sample lists roughly 150,000 clones, approximately 82% occurring once. Source material: peripheral blood. These receptors were collected from a woman aged 70 to 79 who had recovered from COVID-19. Each CDR3 is given with its conserved first and last residue. The order of the fields is V gene, clone size, J gene, D gene, CDR3 protein, CDR3 DNA. A D gene is named only where the DNA matches it firmly. Some rows have no size entry. The others give once, few or many, or a class for an expanded clone.

v_call: TRBV30; clone_size: NA; j_call: TRBJ2-5; d_call: NA; cdr3_aa: CAWKQRETQYF; cdr3_nt: TGTGCCTGGAAGCAGCGGGAGACCCAGTACTTC
v_call: TRBV19; clone_size: few; j_call: TRBJ1-5; d_call: TRBD1; cdr3_aa: CATTRGTGDRWLMRPQHF; cdr3_nt: TGTGCCACCACTAGGGGGACAGGGGACCGCTGGCTGATGCGGCCCCAGCATTTT
v_call: TRBV29-1; clone_size: NA; j_call: TRBJ2-1; d_call: TRBD2; cdr3_aa: CSAGLAGGNEQFF; cdr3_nt: TGCAGCGCCGGACTAGCGGGAGGCAATGAGCAGTTCTTC
v_call: TRBV6-7; clone_size: NA; j_call: TRBJ1-2; d_call: NA; cdr3_aa: CASSGAPSHYGYTF; cdr3_nt: TGTGCCAGCAGTGGGGCCCCATCCCACTATGGCTACACCTTC
v_call: TRBV7-9; clone_size: NA; j_call: TRBJ2-1; d_call: TRBD2; cdr3_aa: CASSLFGGVLAFPEQFF; cdr3_nt: TGTGCCAGCAGCTTATTCGGGGGGGTCCTAGCATTCCCCGAGCAGTTCTTC
v_call: TRBV2; clone_size: NA; j_call: TRBJ2-5; d_call: TRBD1; cdr3_aa: CASSSLQGGETQYF; cdr3_nt: TGTGCCAGCAGTTCACTACAGGGGGGAGAGACCCAGTACTTC
v_call: TRBV3-1/TRBV3-2; clone_size: few; j_call: TRBJ2-1; d_call: NA; cdr3_aa: CASSLNRDHSYNEQFF; cdr3_nt: TGTGCCAGCAGCCTTAACAGGGACCACTCCTACAATGAGCAGTTCTTC
v_call: TRBV9; clone_size: NA; j_call: TRBJ1-3; d_call: NA; cdr3_aa: CASSARDTRNTIYF; cdr3_nt: TGTGCCAGCAGCGCCCGGGACACCAGAAACACCATATATTTT
v_call: TRBV18; clone_size: NA; j_call: TRBJ1-3; d_call: TRBD1; cdr3_aa: CASSPSGTASGNTIYF; cdr3_nt: TGTGCCAGCTCACCATCCGGGACAGCCTCTGGAAACACCATATATTTT
v_call: TRBV2; clone_size: NA; j_call: TRBJ1-1; d_call: NA; cdr3_aa: CASSLPRSGWDTEAFF; cdr3_nt: TGTGCCAGCAGTCTCCCCAGGTCAGGGTGGGACACTGAAGCTTTCTTT
v_call: TRBV9; clone_size: NA; j_call: TRBJ1-1; d_call: TRBD1; cdr3_aa: CASSPGQARDTEAFF; cdr3_nt: TGTGCCAGCAGCCCTGGACAGGCACGAGACACTGAAGCTTTCTTT
v_call: TRBV7-3; clone_size: NA; j_call: TRBJ2-5; d_call: NA; cdr3_aa: CASSFGGGSGETQYF; cdr3_nt: TGTGCCAGCAGCTTTGGTGGGGGGTCAGGGGAGACCCAGTACTTC
v_call: TRBV30; clone_size: NA; j_call: TRBJ2-1; d_call: NA; cdr3_aa: CAWSVNSNEQFF; cdr3_nt: TGTGCCTGGAGTGTAAATAGCAATGAGCAGTTCTTC
v_call: TRBV5-1; clone_size: NA; j_call: TRBJ2-2; d_call: TRBD2; cdr3_aa: CASSPPLAGAHTGELFF; cdr3_nt: TGCGCCAGCAGTCCCCCCTTAGCGGGAGCCCACACCGGGGAGCTGTTTTTT
v_call: TRBV5-6; clone_size: once; j_call: TRBJ1-4; d_call: NA; cdr3_aa: CASSSRMVNEKLFF; cdr3_nt: TGTGCCAGCAGCTCCAGGATGGTAAACGAAAAACTGTTTTTT
v_call: TRBV5-1; clone_size: NA; j_call: TRBJ2-7; d_call: NA; cdr3_aa: CASSSLGGGPYEQYF; cdr3_nt: TGCGCCAGCAGCTCCCTCGGGGGAGGCCCCTACGAGCAGTACTTC
v_call: TRBV3-1/TRBV3-2; clone_size: once; j_call: TRBJ1-1; d_call: NA; cdr3_aa: CASAPAANTEAFF; cdr3_nt: TGTGCCAGCGCCCCGGCGGCGAACACTGAAGCTTTCTTT
v_call: TRBV18; clone_size: NA; j_call: TRBJ1-2; d_call: NA; cdr3_aa: CASSPPGPPPGYTF; cdr3_nt: TGTGCCAGCTCACCACCGGGGCCACCTCCTGGCTACACCTTC
v_call: TRBV18; clone_size: once; j_call: TRBJ1-2; d_call: NA; cdr3_aa: CASSPFSGGYTF; cdr3_nt: TGTGCCAGCTCACCATTCTCGGGGGGCTACACCTTC
v_call: TRBV4-1; clone_size: NA; j_call: TRBJ1-6; d_call: NA; cdr3_aa: CASSKTGGPLHF; cdr3_nt: TGCGCCAGCAGCAAAACGGGGGGGCCCCTCCACTTT
v_call: TRBV9; clone_size: NA; j_call: TRBJ1-4; d_call: TRBD1; cdr3_aa: CASSVDTGTGYEKLFF; cdr3_nt: TGTGCCAGCAGCGTGGACACCGGGACAGGTTACGAAAAACTGTTTTTT
v_call: TRBV27; clone_size: many; j_call: TRBJ1-2; d_call: NA; cdr3_aa: CASSLPPTGYGYGYTF; cdr3_nt: TGTGCCAGCAGTTTACCCCCAACAGGGTACGGCTATGGCTACACCTTC